This passage covers 11 T cell receptor beta chains from one sample sequenced in a study of blood T cell repertoires in COVID-19. Libraries were prepared by immunoSEQ multiplex PCR; TCRdb keeps only in-frame clonotypes and omits some of them. Here the sample spans 200,000 to 250,000 clones, 70% to 90% being singletons. Sequenced material: peripheral blood. All receptors derive from a man aged 45 to 65 who had recovered from COVID-19.

The V call is TRBV2, the J call TRBJ2-7, with a possible D match to TRBD2 (5 bases). The CDR3 runs to 17 residues. Germline assignment: CDR1 SNHLY and CDR2 FYNNEI. Trimming left V 0 bases short and J 0 bases short, with 15 bases between. The CDR3 DNA follows: TGTGCCAGCAGTGAAGCGCTCGGGATCCAGATCTCCTACGAGCAGTACTTC. It is translated as CASSEALGIQISYEQYF. The entire variable domain, with the rest obtained from reference TRBV2 and TRBJ2-7, is as follows: EPEVTQTPSHQVTQMGQEVILRCVPISNHLYFYWYRQILGQKVEFLVSFYNNEISEKSEIFDDQFSVERPDGSNFTLKIRSTKLEDSAMYFCASSEALGIQISYEQYFGPGTRLTVT.

V usage is TRBV3-1 (or the pseudogene TRBV3-2) and J usage is TRBJ2-1, with 7 bases identical to TRBD2. The CDR3 totals 15 residues. Germline V gives CDR1 LGHDT, CDR2 YNNKEL (reference sequence). The junction had 5 bases not matched to a gene; V was cut back by 0 bases and J by 6 bases. The CDR3 DNA reads as TGTGCCAGCAGCCAAGACAGGCTAGCGGTCAATGAGCAGTTCTTC. This gives the protein CASSQDRLAVNEQFF.

The chain has TRBV7-2 and TRBJ2-7, with TRBD1 matching over 9 bases. The germline gives CDR1 SGHTA, CDR2 FQGNSA. V shed 5 bases and J 5 bases; nucleotides not matched to a gene: 4. This CDR3 region has 13 residues. The CDR3 loop is CASSNGQGHEQYF. CDR3 DNA sequence: TGTGCCAGCAGCAACGGACAGGGGCACGAGCAGTACTTC.

CDR3 bases: TGTGCCAGCAGTCCAATTTACGGACAGGGGACAGATACGCAGTATTTT. It codes for CASSPIYGQGTDTQYF. V usage is TRBV14 and J usage is TRBJ2-3, with 9 nucleotides matching TRBD1. CDR1 is SGHDN and CDR2 is FVKESK in the germline V gene. Trimming took 6 bases from V and 3 from J; bases not matched to a gene: 10. This CDR3 contains 16 residues.

Here the CDR3 reads CASRDREAADTQYF. In nucleotides, the CDR3 is TGCGCCAGCAGGGACAGGGAGGCGGCAGATACGCAGTATTTT. The V call is TRBV10-2, the J call TRBJ2-3; 8 nucleotides match TRBD1. This CDR3 spans 14 amino acids. Germline values: CDR1 WSHSY, CDR2 SAAADI. With V trimmed by 6 bases and J by 4 bases, 6 bases remained unmatched.

This clone was recorded once. The rearrangement links TRBV30 to TRBJ2-7, with 10 bases identical to TRBD1. The CDR3 is 16 amino acids. CDR1 is GTSNPN and CDR2 is SVGIG in the germline V gene (reference sequence). The V segment lost 7 bases and the J segment 2 bases; nucleotides outside the gene matches: 14. The CDR3 here is CALAGTGVTLAYEQYF. The CDR3 coding sequence is TGTGCCTTGGCCGGGACAGGGGTCACCTTAGCCTACGAGCAGTACTTC.

This clone showed up just once. V and J are TRBV9 and TRBJ2-3, with 7 positions matching TRBD1. J lost 3 bases, V lost 4 bases, and 5 bases had no gene match. CDR3 length equals 14 residues. CDR1 and CDR2 (germline): SGDLS, YYNGEE. The CDR3 protein is CASSKKTGTDTQYF. CDR3 bases: TGTGCCAGCAGCAAAAAGACAGGGACAGATACGCAGTATTTT.

The chain combines TRBV4-1 with TRBJ2-7; 10 nucleotides align to TRBD1. This CDR3 has 15 amino acids. J was trimmed by 3 bases and V by 4 bases; bases with no gene match: 6. CDR1 and CDR2 from the germline V gene are MGHRA and YSYEKL. Written as DNA, the CDR3 is TGCGCCAGCAGCCCGGGACAGGGGTTAAACTACGAGCAGTACTTC. It yields the protein CASSPGQGLNYEQYF.

The chain recombines TRBV19 with TRBJ1-4, with a weak D call TRBD1 (6 bases). This CDR3 has 16 amino acids. Trimming removed 8 bases from V and 0 bases from J, with 16 bases in between. The germline gives CDR1 LNHDA, CDR2 SQIVND (reference sequence). The CDR3 spells CASWGGKKATNEKLFF. The CDR3 nucleotides are TGTGCCAGTTGGGGGGGCAAAAAAGCAACTAATGAAAAACTGTTTTTT.

This rearrangement joins TRBV2 to TRBJ2-3; D possibly corresponds to TRBD1 (5 bases). The V gene lost 5 bases and the J gene lost 3 bases, with 9 bases spanning the gap. CDR3 length: 13 residues. Germline V gives CDR1 SNHLY, CDR2 FYNNEI. CDR3: CASSNRRTDTQYF. The CDR3 DNA reads TGTGCCAGCAGTAACAGGAGAACAGATACGCAGTATTTT. Combining the CDR3 with reference TRBV2 and TRBJ2-3 gives the whole variable domain EPEVTQTPSHQVTQMGQEVILRCVPISNHLYFYWYRQILGQKVEFLVSFYNNEISEKSEIFDDQFSVERPDGSNFTLKIRSTKLEDSAMYFCASSNRRTDTQYFGPGTRLTVL.

The V gene is TRBV19, the J gene TRBJ2-1; the match to TRBD2 covers 8 bases. The CDR3 totals 17 residues. Looked up from germline, CDR1 is LNHDA and CDR2 is SQIVND (reference sequence). The V gene end was trimmed by 3 bases and the J gene end by 7 bases; junction bases not matched to a gene: 14. The CDR3: CASSISLREVTVNEQFF. The CDR3 region has the DNA TGTGCCAGTAGTATCTCGCTGCGGGAGGTAACGGTGAATGAGCAGTTCTTC.